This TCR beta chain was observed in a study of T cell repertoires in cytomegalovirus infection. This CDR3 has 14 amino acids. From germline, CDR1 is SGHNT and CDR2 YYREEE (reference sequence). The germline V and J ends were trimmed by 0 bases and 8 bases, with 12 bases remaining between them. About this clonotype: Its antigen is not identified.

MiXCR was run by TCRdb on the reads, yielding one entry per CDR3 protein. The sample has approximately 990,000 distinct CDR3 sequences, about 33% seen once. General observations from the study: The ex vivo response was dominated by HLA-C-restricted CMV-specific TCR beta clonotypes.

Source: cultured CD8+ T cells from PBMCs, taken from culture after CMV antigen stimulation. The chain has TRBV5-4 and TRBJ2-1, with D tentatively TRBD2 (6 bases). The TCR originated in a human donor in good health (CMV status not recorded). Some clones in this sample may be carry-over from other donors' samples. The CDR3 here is CASSLAPSVDEQFF. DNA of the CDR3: TGTGCCAGCAGCTTGGCCCCTAGCGTCGATGAGCAGTTCTTC.